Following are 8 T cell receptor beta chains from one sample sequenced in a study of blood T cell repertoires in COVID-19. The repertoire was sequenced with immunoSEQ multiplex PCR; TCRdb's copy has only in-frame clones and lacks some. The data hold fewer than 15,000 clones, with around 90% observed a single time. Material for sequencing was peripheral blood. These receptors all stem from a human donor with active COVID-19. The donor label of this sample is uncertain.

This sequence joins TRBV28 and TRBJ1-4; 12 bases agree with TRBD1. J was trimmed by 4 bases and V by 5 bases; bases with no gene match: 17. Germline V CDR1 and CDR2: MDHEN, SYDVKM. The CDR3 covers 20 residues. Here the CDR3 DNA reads TGTGCCAGCAGTCCCAACCAACCGGGACAGGGGGCGCGTGATAATGAAAAACTGTTTTTT. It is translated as CASSPNQPGQGARDNEKLFF. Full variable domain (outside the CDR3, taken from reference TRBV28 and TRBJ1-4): DVKVTQSSRYLVKRTGEKVFLECVQDMDHENMFWYRQDPGLGLRLIYFSYDVKMKEKGDIPEGYSVSREKKERFSLILESASTNQTSMYLCASSPNQPGQGARDNEKLFFGSGTQLSVL.

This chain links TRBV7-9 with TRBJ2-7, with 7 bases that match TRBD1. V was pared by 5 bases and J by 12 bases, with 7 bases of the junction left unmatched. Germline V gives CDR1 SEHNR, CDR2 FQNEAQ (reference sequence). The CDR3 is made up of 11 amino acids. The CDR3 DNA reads TGTGCCAGCAGCAGAGACAGGGCTGTGTACTTC. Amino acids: CASSRDRAVYF. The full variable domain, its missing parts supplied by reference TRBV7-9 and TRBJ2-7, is DTGVSQNPRHKITKRGQNVTFRCDPISEHNRLYWYRQTLGQGPEFLTYFQNEAQLEKSRLLSDRFSAERPKGSFSTLEIQRTEQGDSAMYLCASSRDRAVYFGPGTRLTVT.

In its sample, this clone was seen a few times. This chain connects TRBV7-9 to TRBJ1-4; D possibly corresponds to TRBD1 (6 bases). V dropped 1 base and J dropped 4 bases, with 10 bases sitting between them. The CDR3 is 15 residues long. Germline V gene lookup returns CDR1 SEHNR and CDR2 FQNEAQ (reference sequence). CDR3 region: CASSLDGTRNEKLFF. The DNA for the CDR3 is TGTGCCAGCAGCTTAGATGGGACACGTAATGAAAAACTGTTTTTT.

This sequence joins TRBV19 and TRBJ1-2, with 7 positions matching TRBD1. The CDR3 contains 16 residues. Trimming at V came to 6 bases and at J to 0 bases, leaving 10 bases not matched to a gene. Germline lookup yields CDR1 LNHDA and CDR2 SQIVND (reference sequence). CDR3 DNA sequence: TGTGCCAGTAGCCACAGGGGAAAAGGGGCTAACTATGGCTACACCTTC. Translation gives CASSHRGKGANYGYTF.

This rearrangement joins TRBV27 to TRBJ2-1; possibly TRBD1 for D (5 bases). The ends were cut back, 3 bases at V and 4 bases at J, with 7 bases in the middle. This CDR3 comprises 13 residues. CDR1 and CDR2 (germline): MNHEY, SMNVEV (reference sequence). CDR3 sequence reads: CASSFRVYNEQFF. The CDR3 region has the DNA TGTGCCAGCAGTTTCAGGGTTTACAATGAGCAGTTCTTC.

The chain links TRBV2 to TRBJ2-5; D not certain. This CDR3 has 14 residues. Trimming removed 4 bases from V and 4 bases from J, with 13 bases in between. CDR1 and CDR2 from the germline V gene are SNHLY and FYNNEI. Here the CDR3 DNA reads TGTGCCAGCAGTGGCCGGGTCTTGGGAGAGACCCAGTACTTC. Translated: CASSGRVLGETQYF.

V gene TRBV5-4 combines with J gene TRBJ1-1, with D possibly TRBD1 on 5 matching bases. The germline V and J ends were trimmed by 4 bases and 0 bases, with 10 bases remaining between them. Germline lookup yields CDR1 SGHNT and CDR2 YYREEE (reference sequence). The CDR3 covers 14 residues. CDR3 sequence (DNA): TGTGCCAGCAGCGCGGGACGGTTGAACACTGAAGCTTTCTTT. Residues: CASSAGRLNTEAFF.

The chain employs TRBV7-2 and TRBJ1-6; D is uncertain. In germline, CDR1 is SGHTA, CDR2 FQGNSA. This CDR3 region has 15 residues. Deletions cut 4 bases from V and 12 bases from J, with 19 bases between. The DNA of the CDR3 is TGTGCCAGCAGCTCCGAGGCGACCGTCGATATACCCCTCCACTTT. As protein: CASSSEATVDIPLHF.